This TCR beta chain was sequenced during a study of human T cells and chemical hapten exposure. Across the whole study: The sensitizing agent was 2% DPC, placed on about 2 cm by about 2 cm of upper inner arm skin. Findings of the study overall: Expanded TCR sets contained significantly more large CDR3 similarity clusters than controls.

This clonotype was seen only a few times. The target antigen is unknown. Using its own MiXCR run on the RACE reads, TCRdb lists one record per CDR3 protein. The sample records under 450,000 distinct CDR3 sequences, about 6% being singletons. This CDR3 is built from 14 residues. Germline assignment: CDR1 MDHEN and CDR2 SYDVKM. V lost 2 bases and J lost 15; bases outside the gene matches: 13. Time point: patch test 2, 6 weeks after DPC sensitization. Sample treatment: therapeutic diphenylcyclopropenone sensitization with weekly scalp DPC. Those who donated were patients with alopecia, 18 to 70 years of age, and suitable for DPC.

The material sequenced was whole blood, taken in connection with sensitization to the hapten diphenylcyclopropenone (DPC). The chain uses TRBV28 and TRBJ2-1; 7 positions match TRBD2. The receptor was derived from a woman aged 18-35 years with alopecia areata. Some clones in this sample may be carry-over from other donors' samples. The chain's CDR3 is CASSLPGARGNLFF. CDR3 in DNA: TGTGCCAGCAGTTTACCCGGAGCGCGGGGGAATCTGTTCTTC.